This entry features one TCR beta chain sequence. Its recognized antigen is unknown. Per-base qualities were not stored, and no clone one base away is much larger. This entry belongs to a study of T-cell reconstitution after alpha-beta-depleted transplantation in children (dated by TCRdb to about 2016). Notes on the research overall: The study quantitatively tracked T-cell immune reconstitution after TCRalphabeta/CD19-depleted allogeneic hematopoietic cell transplantation in children using TCR repertoire profiling.

The method was PCR. The instrument was an Illumina HiSeq 2500. Molecular barcoding was employed in the preparation of TCR libraries, with unique molecular identifiers being used to normalize TCRbeta repertoire quantification. TCRdb ran its own pipeline on the public reads, namely fastp trimming at Q25 and MiXCR clone calling, and kept in-frame beta chains. CDR3 protein duplicates are merged, each entry listing the most common genes and DNA. Here the sample has about 540,000 distinct CDR3 sequences; approximately 20% occur a single time. The ten largest make up 3% to 3.5% of the sample. The sample in question was PBMCs from the stem cell graft donor, obtained from the stem cell graft. The sequence came from a human donor who donated a stem cell graft to a child with acute lymphoblastic leukemia.

The CDR3 corresponds to CASSSTGNQPQHF. The DNA is TGCGCCAGCAGCTCGACAGGAAATCAGCCCCAGCATTTT. The rearranged chain carries TRBV5-1 and TRBJ1-5; the D segment could be TRBD1, given 6 matching bases. Via the germline V gene, CDR1 is SGHRS and CDR2 YFSETQ. Spanning cysteine to phenylalanine, the CDR3 consists of 13 amino acids. The retained sequence is limited to the CDR3, 39 bases, with the frame set at the first base. V is pared back by 3 bases and J by 4 bases, with 8 bases lying between the germline termini.